These 20 T cell receptor beta chains share one sample of origin, sequenced in a study of cytomegalovirus exposure and HLA in healthy donors. This table comes from immunoSEQ multiplex PCR, and its TCRdb copy is limited to in-frame clones, with some not included. The sample includes 150,000 to 180,000 clones, more than 70% seen only once; the top ten take about 2.2%. Sequences were obtained from PBMCs. Receptors originate from a human donor in good health.

As DNA, the CDR3 is TGTGCCAGCAGCTTAGGGGCCAACACTGAAGCTTTCTTT. Encoded protein: CASSLGANTEAFF. The chain has TRBV7-3 and TRBJ1-1; D is perhaps TRBD1 (5 bases). This CDR3 is built from 13 residues. The germline V gene encodes CDR1 SGHTA and CDR2 FQGTGA. V lost 2 bases, J lost 2 bases, and 6 bases lay in between.

The chain uses TRBV6-1 and TRBJ2-1; 8 bases are shared with TRBD1. The CDR3 covers 14 residues. In germline, CDR1 is MNHNS, CDR2 SASEGT. Losses at the gene ends were 8 bases for V and 1 base for J; bases not matched to a gene: 4. CDR3 coding DNA: TGTGCCAGCTTTACAGGGGGATCCTACAATGAGCAGTTCTTC. It is translated as CASFTGGSYNEQFF.

The chain is built from TRBV18 and TRBJ2-5, with 14 bases lining up with TRBD2. The germline V gene has CDR1 KGHSH and CDR2 LQKENI. Germline trimming cut 3 bases from V and 3 bases from J; bases unmatched to any gene: 9. CDR3 length: 18 amino acids. In DNA form, the CDR3 reads TGTGCCAGCTCACCCCTAGGACTAGCGGGGGGAACAAAAGAGACCCAGTACTTC. Translated, it gives CASSPLGLAGGTKETQYF.

The CDR3 sequence is CASSPLSGGVTEAFF. As DNA, the CDR3 is TGTGCCAGCAGTCCCCTCTCCGGGGGGGTGACTGAAGCTTTCTTT. The rearrangement joins TRBV6-5 to TRBJ1-1; D may be TRBD1 (5 bases). Germline V gene data show CDR1 as MNHEY and CDR2 as SVGAGI. Trimming cost V 5 bases and J 5 bases, with 18 bases left between them. The length of the CDR3 is 15 residues.

This chain uses TRBV7-6 with TRBJ2-2; TRBD1 might be the D (6 bases). V was pared by 3 bases and J by 0 bases, with 14 bases between. From germline, CDR1 is SGHVS and CDR2 FNYEAQ. This CDR3 is built from 17 residues. The CDR3 loop is CASSLLLQGTNTGELFF. DNA for the CDR3: TGTGCCAGCAGCTTGTTACTCCAGGGGACGAACACCGGGGAGCTGTTTTTT. Full variable domain (outside the CDR3, taken from reference TRBV7-6 and TRBJ2-2): GAGVSQSPRYKVTKRGQDVALRCDPISGHVSLYWYRQALGQGPEFLTYFNYEAQQDKSGLPNDRFSAERPEGSISTLTIQRTEQRDSAMYRCASSLLLQGTNTGELFFGEGSRLTVL.

This sequence joins TRBV7-8 and TRBJ2-3, with D perhaps TRBD2 (5 bases). There are 14 residues in the CDR3. V lost 2 bases, J lost 2 bases, and 8 bases lay in between. Germline CDR1 and CDR2: SGHVS and FQNEAQ. The CDR3 region has the DNA TGTGCCAGCAGCTTACTCGGGATCACAGATACGCAGTATTTT. It specifies CASSLLGITDTQYF.

The chain recombines TRBV5-1 with TRBJ2-3; D possibly corresponds to TRBD2 (6 bases). The CDR3 runs to 15 residues. V lost 7 bases and J lost 5, with 20 bases in between. Germline CDR1 and CDR2: SGHRS and YFSETQ. The CDR3, as DNA: TGCGCCAGCGCTCTGAGGGGACTTGGTGGAGATACGCAGTATTTT. This translates into CASALRGLGGDTQYF.

V gene TRBV27 combines with J gene TRBJ1-1, with D possibly TRBD1 on 5 matching bases. CDR3 length: 15 residues. Per germline, CDR1 MNHEY and CDR2 SMNVEV (reference sequence). With 2 bases removed from V and 2 bases from J, the gap between germline ends came to 12 bases. CDR3 nucleotide sequence: TGTGCCAGCAGTTTAGGTTCGGGGGGAAACACTGAAGCTTTCTTT. Translation gives CASSLGSGGNTEAFF.

J is TRBJ1-1 and V is TRBV29-1; no clear D. Germline CDR1 is SQVTM and CDR2 is ANQGSEA. Trimming stripped 4 bases from V and 3 bases from J, with 15 bases between. The CDR3 runs 14 residues. The CDR3 sequence: CSVVVLGPDTEAFF. DNA of the CDR3: TGCAGCGTTGTGGTTCTGGGCCCTGACACTGAAGCTTTCTTT.

V is TRBV18 and J is TRBJ2-1; D is possibly TRBD2 (6 bases). The ends were cut back, 2 bases at V and 6 bases at J, with 14 bases in the middle. The CDR3 runs 15 residues. Germline V gene sequence: CDR1 KGHSH, CDR2 LQKENI. The CDR3 region has the DNA TGTGCCAGCTCACCAACCGGGGGTGCGGGCAATGAGCAGTTCTTC. Its protein is CASSPTGGAGNEQFF.

The rearrangement joins TRBV18 to TRBJ2-3; a possible D gene is TRBD1 (5 bases). Germline V gene data show CDR1 as KGHSH and CDR2 as LQKENI. V lost 6 bases and J 0 bases, leaving 19 bases between the germline ends. This CDR3 has 17 amino acids. The CDR3 bases are TGTGCCAGCTCTCGCGTCCCCGTGGACAAGAGCACAGATACGCAGTATTTT. It yields the protein CASSRVPVDKSTDTQYF.

J is TRBJ2-3 and V is TRBV27, with a weak D call TRBD1 (5 bases). The germline CDR1 and CDR2 sequences are MNHEY and SMNVEV (reference sequence). The germline V and J ends were trimmed by 8 bases and 4 bases, with 19 bases remaining between them. This CDR3 has 15 amino acids. CDR3 DNA sequence: TGTGCCAGCGCCCTAAGGGGATTGGGCGCAGATACGCAGTATTTT. Translated, it gives CASALRGLGADTQYF.

The rearrangement joins TRBV6-1 to TRBJ1-5, with TRBD1 as a possible D gene (6 bases). CDR1 MNHNS and CDR2 SASEGT come from the germline V gene. The CDR3 has 14 amino acids. V lost 6 bases and J 5 bases, leaving 14 bases between the germline ends. Here the CDR3 DNA reads TGTGCCAGCAGAGACATAACAGGGTATCAGCCCCAGCATTTT. Translation gives CASRDITGYQPQHF.

This clone was seen a handful of times. The chain employs TRBV2 and TRBJ2-1, with D possibly TRBD2 on 6 matching bases. In germline, CDR1 is SNHLY, CDR2 FYNNEI. CDR3 size: 15 residues. V was pared by 2 bases and J by 6 bases, with 14 bases between. The chain's CDR3 is CASSERTGALNEQFF. The CDR3 nucleotides read TGTGCCAGCAGTGAAAGAACGGGAGCCCTCAATGAGCAGTTCTTC.

V and J are TRBV4-1 and TRBJ2-5; tentatively, D is TRBD1 (6 bases). Germline-derived CDR1 and CDR2 are MGHRA and YSYEKL. The V gene lost 3 bases and the J gene lost 5 bases, with 19 bases spanning the gap. The CDR3 has 16 residues. DNA of the CDR3: TGCGCCAGCAGCCAGGATATGGGGGCCTGGGGGGAGACCCAGTACTTC. This encodes CASSQDMGAWGETQYF.

This sequence joins TRBV7-3 and TRBJ1-6; the match to TRBD1 covers 7 bases. Germline V gene data show CDR1 as SGHTA and CDR2 as FQGTGA. CDR3 size: 14 residues. V gave up 5 bases and J gave up 10 bases; unmatched junction bases: 8. The DNA of the CDR3 is TGTGCCAGCAGCCGACAGGGAATCGGATCACCCCTCCACTTT. Encoded protein: CASSRQGIGSPLHF.

The chain links TRBV27 to TRBJ2-3, with D possibly matching TRBD2 (6 bases). Germline V gene data show CDR1 as MNHEY and CDR2 as SMNVEV (reference sequence). Trimming took 5 bases from V and 2 from J, leaving 38 bases between them. The CDR3 sequence is 23 residues long. CDR3 loop: CASSKMDYRKTRGIQRLTDTQYF. CDR3 nucleotides: TGTGCCAGCAGTAAAATGGACTATCGCAAAACCCGGGGGATCCAAAGGCTCACAGATACGCAGTATTTT.

The rearrangement joins TRBV4-1 to TRBJ1-4, with D unclear. V was trimmed by 0 bases and J by 4 bases, leaving 12 bases between them. The V gene's germline CDR1 is MGHRA and CDR2 YSYEKL. The CDR3 has 16 residues. CDR3 sequence: CASSQDQAEDNEKLFF. The CDR3 region has the DNA TGCGCCAGCAGCCAAGATCAGGCAGAAGATAATGAAAAACTGTTTTTT.

V and J are TRBV29-1 and TRBJ2-7; TRBD1 agrees at 8 bases. The CDR3 totals 13 residues. V shed 4 bases, J shed 1 base, and the junction held 3 bases outside the gene matches. Germline CDR1 reads SQVTM; CDR2 reads ANQGSEA. The CDR3, as DNA: TGCAGCGTTGCAGGGGGCGAGTCCTACGAGCAGTACTTC. Amino acids: CSVAGGESYEQYF.

This clone appeared once. In DNA, the CDR3 is TGCAGCGTGGGGACAGGGTTAAATCAGCCCCAGCATTTT. It is translated as CSVGTGLNQPQHF. V gene TRBV29-1 combines with J gene TRBJ1-5, with 9 bases aligning to TRBD1. This CDR3 has 13 residues. Germline V gene sequence: CDR1 SQVTM, CDR2 ANQGSEA. Trimming removed 6 bases from V and 4 bases from J; junction bases left unmatched: 4.